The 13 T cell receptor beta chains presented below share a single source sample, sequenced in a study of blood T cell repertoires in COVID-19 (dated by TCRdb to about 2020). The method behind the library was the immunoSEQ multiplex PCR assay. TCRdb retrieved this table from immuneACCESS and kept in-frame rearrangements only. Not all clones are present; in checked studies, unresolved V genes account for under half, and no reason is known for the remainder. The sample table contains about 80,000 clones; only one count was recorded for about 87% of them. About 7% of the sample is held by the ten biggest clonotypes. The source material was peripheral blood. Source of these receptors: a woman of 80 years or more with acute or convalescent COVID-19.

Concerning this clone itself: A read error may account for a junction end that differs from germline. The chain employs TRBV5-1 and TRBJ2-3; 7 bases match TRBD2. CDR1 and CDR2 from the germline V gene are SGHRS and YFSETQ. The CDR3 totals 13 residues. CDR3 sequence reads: CASSSTSRDTQYF. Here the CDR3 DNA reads TGCGCCAGCAGCTCGACTAGCAGAGATACGCAGTATTTT.

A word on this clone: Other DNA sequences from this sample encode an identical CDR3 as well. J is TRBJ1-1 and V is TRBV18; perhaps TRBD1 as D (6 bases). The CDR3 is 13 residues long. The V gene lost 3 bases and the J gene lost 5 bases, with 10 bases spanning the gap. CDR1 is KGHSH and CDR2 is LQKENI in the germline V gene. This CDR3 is CASSPNRETEAFF. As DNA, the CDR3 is TGTGCCAGCTCACCGAACAGGGAAACTGAAGCTTTCTTT.

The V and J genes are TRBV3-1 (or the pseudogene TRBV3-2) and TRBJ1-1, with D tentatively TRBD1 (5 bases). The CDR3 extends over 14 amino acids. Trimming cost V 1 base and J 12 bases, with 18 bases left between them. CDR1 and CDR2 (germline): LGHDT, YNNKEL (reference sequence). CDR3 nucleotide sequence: TGTGCCAGCAGCCAAGCGCGACAGCCTGGTAAGACTTTCTTT. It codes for CASSQARQPGKTFF.

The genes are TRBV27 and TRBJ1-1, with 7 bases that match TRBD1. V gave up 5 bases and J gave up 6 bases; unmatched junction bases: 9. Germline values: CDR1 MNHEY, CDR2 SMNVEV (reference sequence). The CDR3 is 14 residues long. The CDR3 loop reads CASSAYRGFSEAFF. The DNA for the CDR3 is TGTGCCAGCAGTGCCTACAGGGGCTTCTCTGAAGCTTTCTTT.

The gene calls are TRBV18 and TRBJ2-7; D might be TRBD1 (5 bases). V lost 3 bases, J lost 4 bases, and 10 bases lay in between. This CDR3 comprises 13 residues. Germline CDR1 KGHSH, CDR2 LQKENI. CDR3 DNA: TGTGCCAGCTCACCGTCCAGGGCTTACGAGCAGTACTTC. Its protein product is CASSPSRAYEQYF. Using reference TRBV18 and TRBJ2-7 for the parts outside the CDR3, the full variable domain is NAGVMQNPRHLVRRRGQEARLRCSPMKGHSHVYWYRQLPEEGLKFMVYLQKENIIDESGMPKERFSAEFPKEGPSILRIQQVVRGDSAAYFCASSPSRAYEQYFGPGTRLTVT.

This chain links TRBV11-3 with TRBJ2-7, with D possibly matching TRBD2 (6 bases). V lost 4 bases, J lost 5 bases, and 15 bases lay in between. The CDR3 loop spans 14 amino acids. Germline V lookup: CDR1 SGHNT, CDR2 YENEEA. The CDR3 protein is CASSSGRGSHEQYF. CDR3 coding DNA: TGTGCCAGCAGCTCGGGACGGGGGTCGCACGAGCAGTACTTC.

The CDR3 sequence is CASSPGTGNQPQHF. CDR3 DNA: TGTGCCAGCAGCCCAGGGACAGGGAATCAGCCCCAGCATTTT. The chain links TRBV6-2 or TRBV6-3 to TRBJ1-5; 9 bases map to TRBD1. With V trimmed by 6 bases and J by 4 bases, 4 bases remained unmatched. The CDR3 has 14 amino acids. Germline lookup yields CDR1 MNHEY and CDR2 SVGEGT.

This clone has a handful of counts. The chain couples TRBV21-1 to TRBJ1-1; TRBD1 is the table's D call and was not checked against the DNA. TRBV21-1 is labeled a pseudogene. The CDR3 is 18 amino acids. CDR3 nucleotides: TGTGCCAGCAGCAAAGCTGTGGGACAGGGTGTGGGGAACACTGAAGCTTTCTTT. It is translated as CASSKAVGQGVGNTEAFF.

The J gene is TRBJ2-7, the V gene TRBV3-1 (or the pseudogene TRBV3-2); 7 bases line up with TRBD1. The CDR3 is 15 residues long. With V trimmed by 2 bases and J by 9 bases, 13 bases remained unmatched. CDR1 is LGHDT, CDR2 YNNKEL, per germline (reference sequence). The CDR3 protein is CASSQRGLGQKGQYF. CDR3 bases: TGTGCCAGCAGCCAACGAGGTTTGGGACAGAAGGGGCAGTACTTC.

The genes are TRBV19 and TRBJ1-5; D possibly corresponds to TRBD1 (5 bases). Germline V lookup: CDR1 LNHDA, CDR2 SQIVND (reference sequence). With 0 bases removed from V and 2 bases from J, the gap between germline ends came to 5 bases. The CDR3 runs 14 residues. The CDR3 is CASSIDRGNQPQHF. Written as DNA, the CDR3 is TGTGCCAGTAGTATAGACAGGGGCAATCAGCCCCAGCATTTT.

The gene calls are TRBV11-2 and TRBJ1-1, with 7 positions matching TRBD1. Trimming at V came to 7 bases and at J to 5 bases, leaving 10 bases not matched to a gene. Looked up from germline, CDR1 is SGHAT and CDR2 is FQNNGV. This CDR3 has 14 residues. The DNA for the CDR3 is TGTGCCAGCATCAAAGACAGGGTAAGGACTGAAGCTTTCTTT. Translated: CASIKDRVRTEAFF. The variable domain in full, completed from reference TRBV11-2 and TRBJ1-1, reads EAGVAQSPRYKIIEKRQSVAFWCNPISGHATLYWYQQILGQGPKLLIQFQNNGVVDDSQLPKDRFSAERLKGVDSTLKIQPAKLEDSAVYLCASIKDRVRTEAFFGQGTRLTVV.

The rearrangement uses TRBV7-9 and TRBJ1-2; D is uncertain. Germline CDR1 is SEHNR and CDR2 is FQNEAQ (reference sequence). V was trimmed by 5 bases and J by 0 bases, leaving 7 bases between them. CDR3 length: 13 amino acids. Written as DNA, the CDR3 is TGTGCCAGCAGCCGGGAGTCTAACTATGGCTACACCTTC. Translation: CASSRESNYGYTF.

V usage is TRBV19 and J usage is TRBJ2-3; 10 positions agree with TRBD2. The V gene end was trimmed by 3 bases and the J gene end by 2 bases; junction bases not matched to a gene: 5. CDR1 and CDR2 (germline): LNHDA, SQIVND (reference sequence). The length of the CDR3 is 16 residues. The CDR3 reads CASSMFGLAVTDTQYF. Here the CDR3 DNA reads TGTGCCAGTAGTATGTTCGGACTAGCGGTCACAGATACGCAGTATTTT.